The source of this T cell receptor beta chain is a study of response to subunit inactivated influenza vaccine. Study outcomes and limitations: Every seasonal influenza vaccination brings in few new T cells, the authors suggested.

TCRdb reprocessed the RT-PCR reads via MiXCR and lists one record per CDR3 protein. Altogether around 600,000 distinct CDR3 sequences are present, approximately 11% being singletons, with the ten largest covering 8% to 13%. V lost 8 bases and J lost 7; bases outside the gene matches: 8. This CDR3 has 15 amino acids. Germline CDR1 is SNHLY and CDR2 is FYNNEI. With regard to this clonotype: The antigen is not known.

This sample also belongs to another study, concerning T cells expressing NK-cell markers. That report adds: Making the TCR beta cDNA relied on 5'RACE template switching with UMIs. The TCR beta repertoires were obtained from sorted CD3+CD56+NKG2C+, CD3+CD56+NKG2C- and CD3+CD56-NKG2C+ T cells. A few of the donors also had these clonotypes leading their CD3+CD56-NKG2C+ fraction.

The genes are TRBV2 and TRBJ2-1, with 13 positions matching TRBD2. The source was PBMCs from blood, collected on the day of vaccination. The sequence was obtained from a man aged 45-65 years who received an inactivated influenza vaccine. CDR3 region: CASRGLAGVSNEQFF. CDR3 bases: TGTGCCAGCCGAGGACTAGCGGGGGTCTCGAATGAGCAGTTCTTC.